At least ten counts were recorded for the clone carrying this T cell receptor (beta chain). Antigen: not known. The library targeted TCRbeta and was prepared with unique molecular identifiers. TCRdb fed the PCR reads into MiXCR, producing one record per CDR3 protein. The sample lists hundreds of thousands of distinct CDR3 sequences; around 14% were seen once. This entry is derived from a study of T-cell reconstitution after alpha-beta-depleted transplantation in children. The V gene's germline CDR1 is SEHNR and CDR2 FQNEAQ (reference sequence). Trimming stripped 2 bases from V and 6 bases from J, with 11 bases between. The CDR3 has 14 amino acids. Study-level findings and limits: Newly produced T cells mostly provided counts and TCRbeta diversity after one year, as hyperexpanded clones declined. Where some patients showed high TCRbeta diversity at day 60, it came from recipient T cells and thymic progenitors that had survived. The origin of alpha-beta T cells about two months after transplant was reportedly several hundred expanded graft clones.

The sample here was PBMCs, taken before TCRalphabeta/CD19-depleted stem cell transplant. The chain is built from TRBV7-9 and TRBJ2-1; D is uncertain. This sequence was found in a girl aged 2-9 years with congenital amegakaryocytic thrombocytopenia, due to receive a stem cell transplant. CDR3 sequence reads: CASSLRPTLNEQFF. In DNA form, the CDR3 reads TGTGCCAGCAGCTTAAGACCCACCCTCAATGAGCAGTTCTTC.